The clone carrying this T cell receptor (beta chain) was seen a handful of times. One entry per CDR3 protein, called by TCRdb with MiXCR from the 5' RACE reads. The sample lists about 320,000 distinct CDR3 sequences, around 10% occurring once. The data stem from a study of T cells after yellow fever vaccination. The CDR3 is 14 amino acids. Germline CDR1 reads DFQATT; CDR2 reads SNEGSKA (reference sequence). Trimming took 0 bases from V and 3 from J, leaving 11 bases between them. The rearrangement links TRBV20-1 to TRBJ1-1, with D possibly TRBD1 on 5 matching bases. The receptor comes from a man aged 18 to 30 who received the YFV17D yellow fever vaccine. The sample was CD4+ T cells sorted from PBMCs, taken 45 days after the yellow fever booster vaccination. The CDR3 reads CSARDNWGDTEAFF. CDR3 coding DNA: TGCAGTGCTAGAGATAATTGGGGGGACACTGAAGCTTTCTTT.